One and the same sample provided the 27 T cell receptor beta chains below, sequenced in a study of control samples from healthy donors and cancer patients. Measured with immunoSEQ multiplex PCR; TCRdb has only the in-frame clones, and not every one. The sample carries tens of thousands of clones, 89% recorded once. The material sequenced was blood. The receptors shown here come from a man aged 45 to 65 in good health.

The rearrangement uses TRBV9 and TRBJ1-2, with 7 bases that match TRBD1. The germline CDR1 and CDR2 sequences are SGDLS and YYNGEE. CDR3 length: 16 residues. V lost 4 bases and J lost 0; bases outside the gene matches: 9. DNA for the CDR3: TGTGCCAGCAGCACCCGGACAGGTTTTACTAACTATGGCTACACCTTC. Translating it yields CASSTRTGFTNYGYTF.

The chain is built from TRBV6-5 and TRBJ2-3; the D gene could be TRBD1 or TRBD2 (5 bases each). Germline-derived CDR1 and CDR2 are MNHEY and SVGAGI. CDR3 size: 15 residues. Trimming took off 6 bases at V and 2 bases at J, with 15 bases between the two ends. The CDR3 DNA reads as TGTGCCAGCAGCAAGAGGGGTCAGAACACAGATACGCAGTATTTT. This gives the protein CASSKRGQNTDTQYF.

V is TRBV6-1 and J is TRBJ1-1, with D hard to call. Trimming left V 1 base short and J 2 bases short, with 8 bases between. Per the germline V gene, CDR1 is MNHNS and CDR2 is SASEGT. CDR3 length: 14 amino acids. CDR3 sequence: CASSEGTANTEAFF. The CDR3 DNA reads as TGTGCCAGCAGTGAAGGGACGGCAAACACTGAAGCTTTCTTT.

V gene TRBV7-3 combines with J gene TRBJ1-2; TRBD1 aligns across 9 bases. Germline lookup yields CDR1 SGHTA and CDR2 FQGTGA. The trim removed 5 bases at V and 5 bases at J, leaving 3 bases unmatched. The CDR3 has 13 amino acids. CDR3 sequence (DNA): TGTGCCAGCAGCCCACAGGGGGCGTATGGCTACACCTTC. This gives the protein CASSPQGAYGYTF.

This chain links TRBV7-2 with TRBJ1-1; TRBD1 aligns across 7 bases. The germline V gene has CDR1 SGHTA and CDR2 FQGNSA. V shed 5 bases and J 7 bases; nucleotides not matched to a gene: 10. The CDR3 is 14 amino acids. The CDR3 spells CASSGPGQSIEAFF. Written as DNA, the CDR3 is TGTGCCAGCAGCGGACCGGGACAGAGTATTGAAGCTTTCTTT.

This chain uses TRBV6-1 with TRBJ2-7, with D unresolved. Germline V gene data show CDR1 as MNHNS and CDR2 as SASEGT. V lost 0 bases to trimming and J lost 10 bases, with 4 bases between them. The CDR3 covers 10 residues. CDR3: CASSEAGQYF. CDR3 sequence (DNA): TGTGCCAGCAGTGAAGCGGGCCAGTACTTC.

The gene calls are TRBV21-1 and TRBJ2-4; whether TRBD1, the table's D call, matches the DNA was not checked. TRBV21-1 is shown as a pseudogene. This CDR3 has 14 residues. In DNA form, the CDR3 reads TGTGCCATCCCTTCGGGACAGGAGAAAAACATTCAGTACTTC. Amino acid sequence: CAIPSGQEKNIQYF.

V and J are TRBV7-9 and TRBJ1-1; D call uncertain. Germline assignment: CDR1 SEHNR and CDR2 FQNEAQ (reference sequence). Trimming took 5 bases from V and 8 from J, leaving 12 bases between them. The CDR3 is 12 amino acids. The CDR3 sequence: CASSDDDGEAFF. For the CDR3, the DNA is TGTGCCAGCAGCGACGACGACGGAGAAGCTTTCTTT.

The V call is TRBV19, the J call TRBJ1-1; TRBD1 agrees at 12 bases. From germline, CDR1 is LNHDA and CDR2 SQIVND (reference sequence). V was pared by 6 bases and J by 4 bases, with 9 bases of the junction left unmatched. This CDR3 comprises 16 residues. CDR3 nucleotide sequence: TGTGCCAGTAGAGGGTGGGACAGGGGGCGGGTCACTGAAGCTTTCTTT. Translation gives CASRGWDRGRVTEAFF.

The V gene is TRBV12-3 or TRBV12-4, the J gene TRBJ1-6; D gene ambiguous. Trimming left V 6 bases short and J 6 bases short, with 9 bases between. The CDR3 has 13 residues. The CDR3 DNA sequence: TGTGCCAGCAGGTTTGGGCCTAATTCACCCCTCCACTTT. It encodes CASRFGPNSPLHF.

V gene TRBV10-1 combines with J gene TRBJ1-3; weak D call: TRBD1 (5 bases). The CDR3 sequence is 15 residues long. The V end lost 4 bases, the J end lost 0 bases, and 10 bases lay between the germline ends. CDR1 is WNHNN, CDR2 SYGVQD, per germline (reference sequence). CDR3: CASSATVSSGNTIYF. The CDR3 DNA is TGCGCCAGCAGTGCGACAGTATCCTCTGGAAACACCATATATTTT.

The chain joins TRBV5-6 to TRBJ1-2; D possibly corresponds to TRBD1 (6 bases). Germline assignment: CDR1 SGHDT and CDR2 YYEEEE. Trimming left V 4 bases short and J 2 bases short, with 15 bases between. The CDR3 extends over 15 amino acids. CDR3 nucleotide sequence: TGTGCCAGCAGCCCGGATGAAGGGGGGAACTATGGCTACACCTTC. Translation gives CASSPDEGGNYGYTF. The variable domain in full, completed from reference TRBV5-6 and TRBJ1-2, reads DAGVTQSPTHLIKTRGQQVTLRCSPKSGHDTVSWYQQALGQGPQFIFQYYEEEERQRGNFPDRFSGHQFPNYSSELNVNALLLGDSALYLCASSPDEGGNYGYTFGSGTRLTVV.

The chain employs TRBV6-2 or TRBV6-3 and TRBJ1-2; a weak D match, TRBD1 (6 bases). The CDR3 has 14 residues. Germline V gives CDR1 MNHEY, CDR2 SVGEGT. V lost 5 bases and J lost 3, with 13 bases in between. This CDR3 reads CASSHRDTYYGYTF. The CDR3 DNA is TGTGCCAGCAGTCACCGGGACACTTACTATGGCTACACCTTC.

The chain carries TRBV6-2 or TRBV6-3 and TRBJ2-5; tentative D call: TRBD2 (6 bases). CDR3 length: 14 amino acids. Germline CDR1 MNHEY, CDR2 SVGEGT. The V gene lost 0 bases and the J gene lost 4 bases, with 9 bases spanning the gap. The DNA for the CDR3 is TGTGCCAGCAGTTACTCCAGACTAGGAGAGACCCAGTACTTC. Translated, it gives CASSYSRLGETQYF.

This clone appeared once. This chain's CDR3 is CASSKGQGDAYTF. In DNA form, the CDR3 reads TGTGCCAGTAGTAAGGGACAGGGAGATGCCTACACCTTC. V usage is TRBV19 and J usage is TRBJ1-2, with 9 bases matching TRBD1. Germline-derived CDR1 and CDR2 are LNHDA and SQIVND (reference sequence). This CDR3 has 13 amino acids. The junction had 7 bases not matched to a gene; V was cut back by 4 bases and J by 10 bases.

The V call is TRBV24-1, the J call TRBJ2-2; D possibly corresponds to TRBD2 (7 bases). This CDR3 is built from 16 residues. V was clipped by 1 base and J by 4 bases, with 12 bases between them. Germline V gene lookup returns CDR1 KGHDR and CDR2 SFDVKD. CDR3 sequence: CATSDFNREGTGELFF. The CDR3 DNA follows: TGTGCCACCAGTGATTTCAACAGGGAGGGCACCGGGGAGCTGTTTTTT.

This rearrangement joins TRBV30 to TRBJ2-7, with D maybe TRBD1 (5 bases). Trimming left V 1 base short and J 0 bases short, with 7 bases between. Germline loops: CDR1 GTSNPN, CDR2 SVGIG (reference sequence). The length of the CDR3 is 13 residues. CDR3 sequence: CAWSGTSSYEQYF. The CDR3 coding sequence is TGTGCCTGGAGTGGGACAAGCTCCTACGAGCAGTACTTC. Full variable domain (outside the CDR3, taken from reference TRBV30 and TRBJ2-7): SQTIHQWPATLVQPVGSPLSLECTVEGTSNPNLYWYRQAAGRGLQLLFYSVGIGQISSEVPQNLSASRPQDRQFILSSKKLLLSDSGFYLCAWSGTSSYEQYFGPGTRLTVT.

This clone was seen a single time. The chain recombines TRBV5-4 with TRBJ2-7; TRBD2 aligns across 13 bases. The ends lost 3 bases at V and 3 bases at J; junction bases unmatched: 3. The CDR3 length is 15 residues. Germline CDR1 reads SGHNT; CDR2 reads YYREEE (reference sequence). This chain's CDR3 is CASSWGTSGDYEQYF. In DNA form, the CDR3 reads TGTGCCAGCAGCTGGGGGACTAGCGGGGACTACGAGCAGTACTTC. Full variable domain (rest looked up from reference TRBV5-4 and TRBJ2-7): ETGVTQSPTHLIKTRGQQVTLRCSSQSGHNTVSWYQQALGQGPQFIFQYYREEENGRGNFPPRFSGLQFPNYSSELNVNALELDDSALYLCASSWGTSGDYEQYFGPGTRLTVT.

The chain recombines TRBV9 with TRBJ2-3, with a tentative D call TRBD2 (6 bases). This CDR3 is 15 amino acids long. From germline, CDR1 is SGDLS and CDR2 YYNGEE. Deletions cut 4 bases from V and 2 bases from J, with 14 bases between. The CDR3 spells CASSPPGEYTDTQYF. The CDR3 DNA follows: TGTGCCAGCAGCCCTCCGGGGGAGTACACAGATACGCAGTATTTT.

The gene calls are TRBV6-5 and TRBJ1-1; a possible D gene is TRBD1 (5 bases). With 8 bases removed from V and 5 bases from J, the gap between germline ends came to 18 bases. Germline V gives CDR1 MNHEY, CDR2 SVGAGI. This CDR3 spans 14 amino acids. CDR3 sequence: CASLTKQEGTEAFF. DNA of the CDR3: TGTGCCAGCCTGACGAAACAGGAGGGGACTGAAGCTTTCTTT.

V usage is TRBV7-6 and J usage is TRBJ2-1; 12 bases align to TRBD2. The CDR3 has 17 residues. V was pared by 3 bases and J by 7 bases, with 10 bases of the junction left unmatched. Germline loops: CDR1 SGHVS, CDR2 FNYEAQ. CDR3 loop: CASSFRASGGVRNEQFF. The CDR3, as DNA: TGTGCCAGCAGCTTCAGGGCTAGCGGGGGGGTGCGGAATGAGCAGTTCTTC.

The table lists this clone with a count of one. The chain is built from TRBV5-8 and TRBJ1-2; no definite D call. This CDR3 has 15 amino acids. The ends were cut back, 4 bases at V and 2 bases at J, with 15 bases in the middle. Germline lookup yields CDR1 SGHTS and CDR2 YDEGEE. The CDR3 reads CASSPRRGANYGYTF. The CDR3 coding sequence is TGTGCCAGCAGCCCCCGCCGAGGTGCCAACTATGGCTACACCTTC.

The gene calls are TRBV9 and TRBJ2-3; D is perhaps TRBD1 or TRBD2 (5 bases each). Germline V gene lookup returns CDR1 SGDLS and CDR2 YYNGEE. The CDR3 loop spans 15 amino acids. Between the trimmed V and J ends, which lost 3 bases and 2 bases, there was a span of 13 bases. CDR3 sequence (DNA): TGTGCCAGCAGCGGGGACCCCCAGGTCACAGATACGCAGTATTTT. It specifies CASSGDPQVTDTQYF.

The chain couples TRBV30 to TRBJ1-2; the match to TRBD1 covers 10 bases. Trimming removed 5 bases from V and 4 bases from J; junction bases left unmatched: 7. Looked up from germline, CDR1 is GTSNPN and CDR2 is SVGIG (reference sequence). The CDR3 sequence is 14 residues long. Here the CDR3 DNA reads TGTGCCTGGCGAGGGACAGGGGCTAGCTATGGCTACACCTTC. Its protein product is CAWRGTGASYGYTF.

The genes are TRBV11-2 and TRBJ1-3; 12 positions match TRBD1. The CDR3 is made up of 17 amino acids. Germline lookup yields CDR1 SGHAT and CDR2 FQNNGV. Unmatched junction bases numbered 6, after V lost 3 bases and J lost 3 bases. CDR3 loop: CASSFRRDRGRGNTIYF. CDR3 DNA: TGTGCCAGCAGCTTTAGGAGGGACAGGGGGCGTGGAAACACCATATATTTT.

The CDR3 DNA reads TGCGCCAGCAGCAATCTCGGGACAGGGTATAATGAGCAGTTCTTC. It translates to CASSNLGTGYNEQFF. The chain couples TRBV5-1 to TRBJ2-1, with 9 bases fitting TRBD1. Trimming removed 4 bases from V and 7 bases from J; junction bases left unmatched: 9. This CDR3 comprises 15 residues. Germline V CDR1 and CDR2: SGHRS, YFSETQ.

This chain joins TRBV6-5 and TRBJ2-5, with D uncertain. This CDR3 is 14 amino acids long. The V end lost 2 bases, the J end lost 2 bases, and 9 bases lay between the germline ends. CDR1 is MNHEY and CDR2 is SVGAGI in the germline V gene. The CDR3 protein is CASSYDPVQETQYF. Written as DNA, the CDR3 is TGTGCCAGCAGTTACGACCCGGTACAAGAGACCCAGTACTTC.